The 7 T cell receptor beta chains below all came from one sample that was sequenced in a study of blood T cell repertoires in COVID-19 (TCRdb year 2020). The library was obtained by the immunoSEQ multiplex PCR assay. Not all clones reach the TCRdb copy of this immuneACCESS table, which keeps in-frame sequences only. Checked studies attribute under half of the gap to unresolved V genes and leave the rest unexplained. In this sample the table shows about 250,000 clones, about nine tenths of which occur a single time. Of the sample, 6% to 6.5% falls within the top ten clones. Specimen: peripheral blood. These receptors originate from a woman aged 30 to 39 with COVID-19, enrolled during active disease.

This chain connects TRBV11-2 to TRBJ2-5, with 8 bases that match TRBD2. This CDR3 spans 14 amino acids. Germline CDR1 and CDR2: SGHAT and FQNNGV. The V gene end was trimmed by 6 bases and the J gene end by 5 bases; junction bases not matched to a gene: 8. CDR3 nucleotide sequence: TGTGCCAGCAGGGCCCCGGGAGGGTGGGAGACCCAGTACTTC. Translating it yields CASRAPGGWETQYF.

This sequence joins TRBV7-9 and TRBJ2-2; no firm D call. V lost 8 bases to trimming and J lost 6 bases, with 7 bases between them. Germline V lookup: CDR1 SEHNR, CDR2 FQNEAQ (reference sequence). CDR3 size: 11 residues. CDR3 sequence: CASCGSGELFF. In nucleotides, the CDR3 is TGTGCCAGCTGCGGTTCCGGGGAGCTGTTTTTT.

On this clone: The sample contains more than one DNA sequence encoding this CDR3. The genes are TRBV15 and TRBJ1-5; 7 bases align to TRBD1. The germline V gene has CDR1 LNHNV and CDR2 YYDKDF (reference sequence). The trim removed 0 bases at V and 6 bases at J, leaving 5 bases unmatched. The CDR3 loop spans 15 amino acids. The DNA for the CDR3 is TGTGCCACCAGCAGAGATCGACAGGGTGGTCAGCCCCAGCATTTT. Translated: CATSRDRQGGQPQHF.

J is TRBJ1-1 and V is TRBV19; D possibly corresponds to TRBD1 (5 bases). V shed 7 bases and J shed 1 base, with 10 bases lying between them. Germline V gene lookup returns CDR1 LNHDA and CDR2 SQIVND (reference sequence). The CDR3 contains 13 residues. The CDR3 DNA reads TGTGCCAGTACTCGACAGAGGAACACTGAAGCTTTCTTT. Translation gives CASTRQRNTEAFF.

The chain uses TRBV28 and TRBJ2-4; D unresolved. The CDR3 contains 14 residues. Germline CDR1 MDHEN, CDR2 SYDVKM. V dropped 3 bases and J dropped 6 bases, with 12 bases sitting between them. The CDR3 DNA reads TGTGCCAGCAGTTTTTTGCGAGATCCAAACATTCAGTACTTC. This gives the protein CASSFLRDPNIQYF.

The chain joins TRBV9 to TRBJ1-5; no clear D gene. There are 15 residues in the CDR3. The V gene's germline CDR1 is SGDLS and CDR2 YYNGEE. Between the trimmed V and J ends, which lost 4 bases and 0 bases, there was a span of 11 bases. The CDR3 DNA follows: TGTGCCAGCAGCCCCCAGTCAGTTAGCAATCAGCCCCAGCATTTT. Its protein product is CASSPQSVSNQPQHF.

The chain joins TRBV6-5 to TRBJ1-2, with 10 bases aligning to TRBD1. With 6 bases clipped from V and 8 bases from J, the junction kept 9 bases outside the gene matches. This CDR3 comprises 14 residues. CDR1 is MNHEY, CDR2 SVGAGI, per germline. In DNA form, the CDR3 reads TGTGCCAGCAGCCCCGACCGGGACAGGGGAGGCTACACCTTC. Translating it yields CASSPDRDRGGYTF.